This TCR beta chain came from a study of graft-versus-host responses after intestinal transplantation. Overall study: Grafts that recipients had were multivisceral, liver-intestinal, or isolated intestinal transplants. Notes on the study in general: Recipient marrow harbored GvH clones, some of which surfaced first in ileum or blood.

Clones were sequenced by immunoSEQ multiplex PCR, and TCRdb holds only the in-frame ones, with some missing. Of under 90,000 clones in the sample, 75% to 95% were seen once. As regards this clone: Its matching antigen is unknown.

The sequence came from a human donor who was the organ donor for an intestinal transplant. The specimen comprised unstimulated CD4+ T cells sorted from spleen or lymph node cells, sampled before transplant.

This chain's CDR3 is CSPLVYNEQFF. CDR3 in DNA: TGCAGTCCCCTCGTCTACAATGAGCAGTTCTTC. The chain employs TRBV20-1 and TRBJ2-1; D is uncertain. CDR3 size: 11 residues. V shed 8 bases and J shed 3 bases, with 8 bases lying between them. CDR1 DFQATT and CDR2 SNEGSKA come from the germline V gene (reference sequence).